These 27 T cell receptor beta chains came from one sample sequenced in a study of radiation and T cells in renal cell carcinoma. The time point was: baseline pretreatment blood. Described treatment: 15 Gy SBRT to primary tumor, nephrectomy 4 weeks later. TCRdb keeps only in-frame clones here, not all; method: immunoSEQ multiplex PCR. The top ten clones hold 12% of a sample with 150,000 or so clones, 70% to 90% of them seen once. Sequencing was performed on blood, taken from a patient whose treatment included radiotherapy and nephrectomy. Receptors originate from a woman aged 50 to 65 with renal cell carcinoma.

This clone appeared a few times. This chain links TRBV18 with TRBJ1-1, with TRBD1 matching over 12 bases. The CDR3 is 14 amino acids. Germline CDR1 reads KGHSH; CDR2 reads LQKENI. V lost 4 bases and J lost 7; bases outside the gene matches: 4. The CDR3 region has the DNA TGTGCCAGCTCACAAGGGACAGGGGGCGGTGAAGCTTTCTTT. Translating it yields CASSQGTGGGEAFF. The entire variable domain, with the rest obtained from reference TRBV18 and TRBJ1-1, is as follows: NAGVMQNPRHLVRRRGQEARLRCSPMKGHSHVYWYRQLPEEGLKFMVYLQKENIIDESGMPKERFSAEFPKEGPSILRIQQVVRGDSAAYFCASSQGTGGGEAFFGQGTRLTVV.

V gene TRBV25-1 combines with J gene TRBJ2-6, with D hard to call. This CDR3 comprises 16 residues. Trimming stripped 4 bases from V and 0 bases from J, with 10 bases between. Germline V gene sequence: CDR1 MGHDK, CDR2 SYGVNS. CDR3 region: CASSGGRLSGANVLTF. The DNA of the CDR3 is TGTGCCAGCAGTGGGGGAAGGCTCTCTGGGGCCAACGTCCTGACTTTC.

The genes are TRBV11-3 and TRBJ2-1; 9 positions match TRBD1. After removal of 4 bases from V and 0 bases from J, the junction contained 4 bases not matched to a gene. The CDR3 is 16 amino acids. Looked up from germline, CDR1 is SGHNT and CDR2 is YENEEA. The CDR3 DNA sequence: TGTGCCAGCAGCTGGGGACAGGGTCGCTCCTACAATGAGCAGTTCTTC. It is translated as CASSWGQGRSYNEQFF.

V is TRBV6-1 and J is TRBJ2-2; D call uncertain. This CDR3 contains 13 residues. Trimming pared 7 bases from V and 6 bases from J, leaving 12 bases between. Germline V gene sequence: CDR1 MNHNS, CDR2 SASEGT. DNA of the CDR3: TGTGCCAGCACGATAAGGGCCGCCGGGGAGCTGTTTTTT. This gives the protein CASTIRAAGELFF.

The chain has TRBV7-8 and TRBJ2-5; D is unclear. The V gene lost 0 bases and the J gene lost 3 bases, with 8 bases spanning the gap. The CDR3 covers 14 residues. Germline CDR1 SGHVS, CDR2 FQNEAQ. DNA for the CDR3: TGTGCCAGCAGCTTAGCAGGAGCCAAAGAGACCCAGTACTTC. Protein: CASSLAGAKETQYF.

This chain uses TRBV6-1 with TRBJ1-2; TRBD1 matches 8 bases. V was clipped by 8 bases and J by 4 bases; unmatched bases: 12. Germline V gene data show CDR1 as MNHNS and CDR2 as SASEGT. This CDR3 is built from 15 residues. The DNA for the CDR3 is TGTGCCAGCTGGGGGACAGGCGAACGGTTCTATGGCTACACCTTC. It is translated as CASWGTGERFYGYTF.

V is TRBV6-5 and J is TRBJ1-1; TRBD1 matches 7 bases. Germline V gene lookup returns CDR1 MNHEY and CDR2 SVGAGI. Unmatched junction bases numbered 8, after V lost 6 bases and J lost 1 base. The length of the CDR3 is 15 residues. The CDR3 sequence: CASSLRQGRNTEAFF. The DNA of the CDR3 is TGTGCCAGCAGCCTCCGACAGGGAAGGAACACTGAAGCTTTCTTT.

The gene calls are TRBV2 and TRBJ1-2; no clear D gene. The CDR3 is made up of 14 amino acids. The V gene lost 10 bases and the J gene lost 0 bases, with 15 bases spanning the gap. CDR1 SNHLY and CDR2 FYNNEI come from the germline V gene. The CDR3 here is CATSPDRSNYGYTF. CDR3 DNA: TGTGCCACCTCACCCGATCGATCTAACTATGGCTACACCTTC.

The V gene is TRBV5-4, the J gene TRBJ2-7, with 12 bases identical to TRBD1. The CDR3 is 16 amino acids. V lost 5 bases and J lost 4; bases outside the gene matches: 10. The germline V gene has CDR1 SGHNT and CDR2 YYREEE (reference sequence). As DNA, the CDR3 is TGTGCCAGCAGTTTGTCCCCGGGACAGGGGGCTTACGAGCAGTACTTC. Protein sequence: CASSLSPGQGAYEQYF.

This chain joins TRBV6-1 and TRBJ2-1; 7 bases fit TRBD1. Germline trimming cut 7 bases from V and 5 bases from J; bases unmatched to any gene: 8. CDR3 size: 14 residues. Germline CDR1 MNHNS, CDR2 SASEGT. CDR3 nucleotide sequence: TGTGCCAGCACCCCGGGACAGCAAAACAATGAGCAGTTCTTC. Its protein is CASTPGQQNNEQFF.

This chain joins TRBV19 and TRBJ2-2; D call uncertain. V dropped 7 bases and J dropped 5 bases, with 14 bases sitting between them. The CDR3 totals 14 residues. CDR1 and CDR2 (germline): LNHDA, SQIVND (reference sequence). As DNA, the CDR3 is TGTGCCAGTAACCCTATCGGCGGTACCGGGGAGCTGTTTTTT. Encoded protein: CASNPIGGTGELFF. The variable domain in full, with the rest retrieved from reference TRBV19 and TRBJ2-2, is DGGITQSPKYLFRKEGQNVTLSCEQNLNHDAMYWYRQDPGQGLRLIYYSQIVNDFQKGDIAEGYSVSREKKESFPLTVTSAQKNPTAFYLCASNPIGGTGELFFGEGSRLTVL.

The chain recombines TRBV7-2 with TRBJ1-3; the D gene is possibly TRBD1 (5 bases). This CDR3 region has 16 residues. Germline CDR1 SGHTA, CDR2 FQGNSA. The germline V and J ends were trimmed by 1 base and 0 bases, with 10 bases remaining between them. CDR3 residues: CASSLVNRLSGNTIYF. In nucleotides, the CDR3 is TGTGCCAGCAGCTTAGTTAACAGGCTCTCTGGAAACACCATATATTTT.

The chain employs TRBV6-1 and TRBJ2-5; possible D gene TRBD2, 5 bases. Germline assignment: CDR1 MNHNS and CDR2 SASEGT. This CDR3 region has 15 residues. Trimming removed 3 bases from V and 5 bases from J, with 16 bases in between. The CDR3 nucleotides are TGTGCCAGCAGTGACACTCTCGGAAGCGGCGAGACCCAGTACTTC. It yields the protein CASSDTLGSGETQYF.

A single count supports this clone. The rearrangement links TRBV10-3 to TRBJ2-5; 7 bases agree with TRBD2. The CDR3 is 13 amino acids. V trimming: 4 bases; J trimming: 4 bases; junction bases outside the gene matches: 3. Germline values: CDR1 ENHRY, CDR2 SYGVKD. CDR3 residues: CAISGTGGETQYF. The CDR3 coding sequence is TGTGCCATCAGTGGGACGGGGGGAGAGACCCAGTACTTC.

The chain has TRBV7-9 and TRBJ2-5, with TRBD1 identical over 9 bases. The CDR3 contains 16 residues. The ends lost 5 bases at V and 1 base at J; junction bases unmatched: 8. Germline CDR1 reads SEHNR; CDR2 reads FQNEAQ (reference sequence). The CDR3 DNA reads as TGTGCCAGCAGCATCACCGGGACAGGGTCCCAAGAGACCCAGTACTTC. Translating gives CASSITGTGSQETQYF. Drawing the rest from reference TRBV7-9 and TRBJ2-5, the complete variable domain is DTGVSQNPRHKITKRGQNVTFRCDPISEHNRLYWYRQTLGQGPEFLTYFQNEAQLEKSRLLSDRFSAERPKGSFSTLEIQRTEQGDSAMYLCASSITGTGSQETQYFGPGTRLLVL.

The chain couples TRBV6-6 to TRBJ2-7; D is ambiguous. Trimming pared 0 bases from V and 6 bases from J, leaving 6 bases between. The CDR3 runs 12 residues. The germline V gene has CDR1 MNHNY and CDR2 SVGAGI (reference sequence). CDR3 nucleotide sequence: TGTGCCAGCAGTTACTCGACTGGCGAGCAGTACTTC. Residues: CASSYSTGEQYF.

The chain couples TRBV23-1 to TRBJ2-7, with 8 positions matching TRBD1. TRBV23-1 is known as an ORF, though its function is uncertain. The trim removed 8 bases at V and 5 bases at J, leaving 23 bases unmatched. The CDR3 has 18 residues. Here the CDR3 DNA reads TGCGCCAGCCGAACTGGGACAGGCCAACCTAACTCCTTGAACGAGCAGTACTTC. Translating it yields CASRTGTGQPNSLNEQYF.

The chain joins TRBV2 to TRBJ1-4; D is unclear. This CDR3 is 17 amino acids long. Germline V lookup: CDR1 SNHLY, CDR2 FYNNEI. Trimming stripped 3 bases from V and 2 bases from J, with 16 bases between. CDR3 sequence: CASSEAVVVATNEKLFF. As DNA, the CDR3 is TGTGCCAGCAGTGAGGCGGTTGTAGTCGCGACTAATGAAAAACTGTTTTTT.

The V call is TRBV7-2, the J call TRBJ2-3; possibly TRBD1 or TRBD2 for D (5 bases each). V was cut by 5 bases and J by 1 base, with 16 bases left in between. The CDR3 length is 16 residues. Germline loops: CDR1 SGHTA, CDR2 FQGNSA. The DNA for the CDR3 is TGTGCCAGCAGCCCCCGGGGCAGAACAGGCACAGATACGCAGTATTTT. Its protein is CASSPRGRTGTDTQYF.

A note on this clone: The same CDR3 arises from other DNA sequences in this sample as well. The chain couples TRBV7-2 to TRBJ2-1; D is perhaps TRBD2 (6 bases). V was clipped by 0 bases and J by 0 bases, with 12 bases between them. Germline V gene sequence: CDR1 SGHTA, CDR2 FQGNSA. CDR3 size: 17 residues. CDR3: CASSLAPPSASYNEQFF. Written as DNA, the CDR3 is TGTGCCAGCAGCTTAGCTCCCCCTAGCGCCTCCTACAATGAGCAGTTCTTC.

The CDR3: CAWSRGLNTGELFF. CDR3 nucleotide sequence: TGTGCCTGGAGTCGGGGGCTGAACACCGGGGAGCTGTTTTTT. This sequence joins TRBV30 and TRBJ2-2, with D perhaps matching TRBD1 or TRBD2 (6 bases each). V lost 2 bases and J 1 base, leaving 8 bases between the germline ends. Germline V CDR1 and CDR2: GTSNPN, SVGIG (reference sequence). This CDR3 contains 14 residues.

The chain has TRBV7-2 and TRBJ1-2; D is possibly TRBD1 (6 bases). CDR1 is SGHTA, CDR2 FQGNSA, per germline. The V end lost 6 bases, the J end lost 14 bases, and 22 bases lay between the germline ends. The CDR3 runs to 13 residues. The CDR3 DNA is TGTGCCAGCAGAGAGGGGGGAACGGATAGTAAAACCTTC. It yields the protein CASREGGTDSKTF.

J is TRBJ1-1 and V is TRBV7-6, with 8 bases fitting TRBD1. V gave up 5 bases and J gave up 5 bases; unmatched junction bases: 10. The CDR3 runs 15 residues. The germline V gene has CDR1 SGHVS and CDR2 FNYEAQ. CDR3 in DNA: TGTGCCAGCAGCAAATACGACAGGGGAATTACTGAAGCTTTCTTT. It translates to CASSKYDRGITEAFF. Using reference TRBV7-6 and TRBJ1-1 for the parts outside the CDR3, the full variable domain is GAGVSQSPRYKVTKRGQDVALRCDPISGHVSLYWYRQALGQGPEFLTYFNYEAQQDKSGLPNDRFSAERPEGSISTLTIQRTEQRDSAMYRCASSKYDRGITEAFFGQGTRLTVV.

The chain employs TRBV5-4 and TRBJ1-1; D is undetermined. The CDR3 length is 14 residues. CDR1 is SGHNT and CDR2 is YYREEE in the germline V gene (reference sequence). Trimming cost V 2 bases and J 1 base, with 9 bases left between them. The chain's CDR3 is CASSLKTGNTEAFF. CDR3 nucleotides: TGTGCCAGCAGCTTAAAGACGGGGAACACTGAAGCTTTCTTT.

To note about this clone: An end of the junction differs from the germline gene, which may be a read error. The V call is TRBV4-3, the J call TRBJ2-7, with D maybe TRBD2 (6 bases). The V gene's germline CDR1 is LGHNA and CDR2 YSLEER. The CDR3 is 13 amino acids. This CDR3 reads CASSEDTGDKQHF. The CDR3 DNA is TGCGCCAGCAGCGAAGACACGGGGGATAAGCAGCACTTC.

The chain uses TRBV5-1 and TRBJ2-7; D call uncertain. Trimming pared 0 bases from V and 3 bases from J, leaving 7 bases between. The CDR3 is 13 amino acids. Germline V gene data show CDR1 as SGHRS and CDR2 as YFSETQ. The CDR3 reads CASSLGTYYEQYF. The CDR3 bases are TGCGCCAGCAGCTTGGGGACCTACTACGAGCAGTACTTC.

This clone appeared a single time. The rearrangement uses TRBV19 and TRBJ1-2, with D possibly matching TRBD1 (5 bases). V was clipped by 5 bases and J by 1 base, with 20 bases between them. The CDR3 runs to 17 residues. CDR1 is LNHDA and CDR2 is SQIVND in the germline V gene (reference sequence). CDR3 protein: CASSYGTETVFNYGYTF. CDR3 in DNA: TGTGCCAGTAGTTATGGGACCGAGACCGTGTTTAACTATGGCTACACCTTC.